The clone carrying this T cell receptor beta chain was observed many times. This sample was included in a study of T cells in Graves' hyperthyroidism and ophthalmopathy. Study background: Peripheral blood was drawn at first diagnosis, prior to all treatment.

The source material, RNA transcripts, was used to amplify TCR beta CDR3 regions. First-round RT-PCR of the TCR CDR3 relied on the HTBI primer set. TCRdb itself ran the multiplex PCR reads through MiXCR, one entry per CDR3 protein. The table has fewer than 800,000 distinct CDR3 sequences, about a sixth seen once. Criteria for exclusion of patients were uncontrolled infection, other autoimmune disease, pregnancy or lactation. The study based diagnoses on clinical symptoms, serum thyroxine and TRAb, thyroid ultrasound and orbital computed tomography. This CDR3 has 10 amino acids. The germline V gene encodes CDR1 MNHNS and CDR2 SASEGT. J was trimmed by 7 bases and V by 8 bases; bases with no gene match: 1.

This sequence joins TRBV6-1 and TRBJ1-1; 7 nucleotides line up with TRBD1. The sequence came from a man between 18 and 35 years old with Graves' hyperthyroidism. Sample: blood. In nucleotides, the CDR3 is TGTGCCAGCCGGGACAGTGAAGCTTTCTTT. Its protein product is CASRDSEAFF.